This T cell receptor (beta chain) was obtained from a study of blood T cell repertoires in COVID-19. Per the study methods: Reference gene primers were amplified, and this amplification served to estimate nucleated cell counts. Data came from immunoSEQ multiplex PCR; TCRdb stores just in-frame clones and leaves some out. V and J calls and clone size are those listed in that table; D and trimming were worked out from the DNA. The sample records hundreds of thousands of clones, more than 75% being singletons. The germline V gene encodes CDR1 MGHRA and CDR2 YSYEKL. Trimming cost V 3 bases and J 7 bases, with 4 bases left between them. This CDR3 has 11 residues.

V usage is TRBV4-1 and J usage is TRBJ2-1; D uncertain. The receptor was derived from a woman aged 40 to 50 who had recovered from COVID-19. Source material: peripheral blood. The CDR3 reads CASSHQNEQFF. In DNA form, the CDR3 reads TGCGCCAGCAGCCACCAGAATGAGCAGTTCTTC.